Each of the 28 T cell receptor beta chains below was sequenced from the same sample in a study of blood T cell repertoires in COVID-19. Sequenced by immunoSEQ multiplex PCR; TCRdb stores in-frame clones only, minus some. Altogether a few hundred thousand clones are present, 85% being singletons, with the ten largest covering around 0.97%. Sequenced input: peripheral blood. The receptors were sampled from a man aged 35-49 years with acute or convalescent COVID-19.

This chain connects TRBV9 to TRBJ1-1; possible D gene TRBD1, 6 bases. The CDR3 is 16 residues long. V dropped 0 bases and J dropped 0 bases, with 12 bases sitting between them. CDR1 is SGDLS, CDR2 YYNGEE, per germline. The CDR3 DNA sequence: TGTGCCAGCAGCGTAGCGACAGGTATGATGAACACTGAAGCTTTCTTT. Residues: CASSVATGMMNTEAFF.

The chain carries TRBV18 and TRBJ2-7, with no clear D. V lost 4 bases, J lost 0 bases, and 7 bases lay in between. The CDR3 covers 13 residues. Germline CDR1 is KGHSH and CDR2 is LQKENI. CDR3 nucleotides: TGTGCCAGCTCACGAATGAGCTCCTACGAGCAGTACTTC. Protein product: CASSRMSSYEQYF.

The rearrangement joins TRBV28 to TRBJ1-5, with D possibly TRBD1 on 6 matching bases. Germline CDR1 MDHEN, CDR2 SYDVKM. V lost 8 bases to trimming and J lost 2 bases, with 22 bases between them. The CDR3 spans 17 residues. The DNA of the CDR3 is TGTGCCAGCTCCCCGGGGGGCCGAAGTTTTGGCAATCAGCCCCAGCATTTT. Translation: CASSPGGRSFGNQPQHF.

This clone occurred once. J is TRBJ2-7 and V is TRBV2; the D is unclear. There are 12 residues in the CDR3. V was cut by 6 bases and J by 0 bases, with 6 bases left in between. Germline CDR1 is SNHLY and CDR2 is FYNNEI. The CDR3 here is CASRADSYEQYF. The CDR3, as DNA: TGTGCCAGCAGGGCAGACTCCTACGAGCAGTACTTC.

The chain employs TRBV11-3 and TRBJ2-3, with TRBD2 identical over 8 bases. The length of the CDR3 is 15 residues. The V segment lost 3 bases and the J segment 1 base; nucleotides outside the gene matches: 3. CDR1 SGHNT and CDR2 YENEEA come from the germline V gene. This CDR3 is CASSFGAGGTDTQYF. The CDR3 DNA reads as TGTGCCAGCAGCTTTGGAGCGGGGGGCACAGATACGCAGTATTTT.

This rearrangement joins TRBV7-8 to TRBJ1-1, with TRBD1 as a possible D gene (5 bases). The CDR3 has 16 residues. The germline V and J ends were trimmed by 6 bases and 1 base, with 18 bases remaining between them. Per the germline V gene, CDR1 is SGHVS and CDR2 is FQNEAQ. This chain's CDR3 is CASSFPWAGQNTEAFF. CDR3 sequence (DNA): TGTGCCAGCAGTTTTCCTTGGGCAGGGCAGAACACTGAAGCTTTCTTT.

The chain uses TRBV28 and TRBJ1-3; D might be TRBD1 (5 bases). The germline gives CDR1 MDHEN, CDR2 SYDVKM. The V end was cut by 5 bases, the J end by 4 bases, with 15 bases between. CDR3 length equals 15 residues. The CDR3 DNA is TGTGCCAGCAGTCCCCCGGCGGGGGGAGGAAACACCATATATTTT. Protein: CASSPPAGGGNTIYF.

The rearrangement uses TRBV10-3 and TRBJ1-1, with 7 bases that match TRBD1. There are 12 residues in the CDR3. V lost 8 bases, J lost 6 bases, and 6 bases stayed unmatched. Germline lookup yields CDR1 ENHRY and CDR2 SYGVKD. CDR3: CAIGDSPSEAFF. DNA for the CDR3: TGTGCCATCGGGGACAGTCCCTCTGAAGCTTTCTTT.

The gene calls are TRBV5-1 and TRBJ2-1; TRBD2 agrees at 10 bases. The germline gives CDR1 SGHRS, CDR2 YFSETQ. The CDR3 has 15 residues. The V segment lost 1 base and the J segment 3 bases; nucleotides outside the gene matches: 1. The CDR3 reads CASSLLAGDYNEQFF. CDR3 in DNA: TGCGCCAGCAGCTTGCTAGCGGGGGACTACAATGAGCAGTTCTTC.

This chain connects TRBV6-5 to TRBJ2-5; TRBD1 agrees at 7 bases. Germline loops: CDR1 MNHEY, CDR2 SVGAGI. This CDR3 has 15 amino acids. V lost 5 bases, J lost 5 bases, and 11 bases stayed unmatched. This chain's CDR3 is CASSRTTGESETQYF. CDR3 nucleotides: TGTGCCAGCAGTCGAACCACAGGGGAGAGCGAGACCCAGTACTTC.

The rearrangement links TRBV12-3 or TRBV12-4 to TRBJ2-7, with unresolved D. This CDR3 spans 12 amino acids. With 3 bases removed from V and 5 bases from J, the gap between germline ends came to 8 bases. CDR3 DNA sequence: TGTGCCAGCAGTTTGAGTACCCACGAGCAGTACTTC. It specifies CASSLSTHEQYF.

The CDR3 DNA follows: TGTGCCAGCACCCACACCGGGGAAGCTTTCTTT. As protein: CASTHTGEAFF. The V and J genes are TRBV14 and TRBJ1-1; no firm D call. V was clipped by 7 bases and J by 8 bases, with 11 bases between them. Germline V CDR1 and CDR2: SGHDN, FVKESK. The CDR3 covers 11 residues.

The chain uses TRBV5-1 and TRBJ1-2, with D perhaps matching TRBD1 (5 bases). Trimming left V 3 bases short and J 2 bases short, with 17 bases between. CDR1 is SGHRS, CDR2 YFSETQ, per germline. The CDR3 has 16 residues. The CDR3 loop reads CASSSRVGRQNYGYTF. The CDR3 coding sequence is TGCGCCAGCAGCTCCCGAGTGGGAAGACAGAACTATGGCTACACCTTC. Supplemented by reference TRBV5-1 and TRBJ1-2, the full variable domain reads KAGVTQTPRYLIKTRGQQVTLSCSPISGHRSVSWYQQTPGQGLQFLFEYFSETQRNKGNFPGRFSGRQFSNSRSEMNVSTLELGDSALYLCASSSRVGRQNYGYTFGSGTRLTVV.

The chain links TRBV5-1 to TRBJ1-2, with TRBD1 matching over 7 bases. Germline V gene sequence: CDR1 SGHRS, CDR2 YFSETQ. Losses at the gene ends were 7 bases for V and 0 bases for J; bases not matched to a gene: 3. The CDR3 sequence is 13 residues long. For the CDR3, the DNA is TGCGCCAGCCGACAGGGACCTAACTATGGCTACACCTTC. This encodes CASRQGPNYGYTF. The complete variable domain, with remaining parts taken from reference TRBV5-1 and TRBJ1-2, reads KAGVTQTPRYLIKTRGQQVTLSCSPISGHRSVSWYQQTPGQGLQFLFEYFSETQRNKGNFPGRFSGRQFSNSRSEMNVSTLELGDSALYLCASRQGPNYGYTFGSGTRLTVV.

CDR3 in amino acids: CASSQGHVAGGIDEQFF. The CDR3 DNA reads TGTGCCAGCAGCCAAGGGCACGTAGCGGGGGGAATCGATGAGCAGTTCTTC. The chain combines TRBV4-2 with TRBJ2-1; 10 nucleotides align to TRBD2. The J segment lost 8 bases and the V segment lost 1 base, leaving 11 bases of the junction unmatched. Germline loops: CDR1 LGHNA, CDR2 YNFKEQ. The CDR3 sequence is 17 residues long.

This clone was detected a few times. The J gene is TRBJ2-1, the V gene TRBV6-4; perhaps TRBD2 as D (6 bases). V was trimmed by 4 bases and J by 0 bases, leaving 10 bases between them. Germline-derived CDR1 and CDR2 are MRHNA and SNTAGT. There are 15 residues in the CDR3. The CDR3 region is CASSAEGGSYNEQFF. CDR3 bases: TGTGCCAGCAGTGCGGAGGGCGGCTCCTACAATGAGCAGTTCTTC.

This chain links TRBV10-3 with TRBJ1-5, with TRBD1 matching 9 bases. The CDR3 covers 16 residues. V gave up 6 bases and J gave up 2 bases; unmatched junction bases: 8. Germline V gives CDR1 ENHRY, CDR2 SYGVKD. The CDR3 spells CAISLGQGEGNQPQHF. CDR3 DNA sequence: TGTGCCATCAGCCTGGGACAGGGAGAAGGCAATCAGCCCCAGCATTTT.

This sequence joins TRBV5-8 and TRBJ1-1; D gene uncertain. Trimming removed 0 bases from V and 2 bases from J, with 8 bases in between. The V gene's germline CDR1 is SGHTS and CDR2 YDEGEE. The CDR3 covers 14 residues. The CDR3 loop is CASSLDSVNTEAFF. DNA of the CDR3: TGTGCCAGCAGCTTGGATAGCGTTAACACTGAAGCTTTCTTT.

The V call is TRBV5-1, the J call TRBJ1-1, with D possibly TRBD1 on 6 matching bases. V lost 4 bases and J lost 4, with 20 bases in between. There are 16 residues in the CDR3. CDR1 SGHRS and CDR2 YFSETQ come from the germline V gene. In nucleotides, the CDR3 is TGCGCCAGCAGCACGAAACAGGGTAGTTGGAGCACTGAAGCTTTCTTT. This encodes CASSTKQGSWSTEAFF.

In this sample, this clone turned up a few times. The CDR3 region is CASGGQGPKNIQYF. CDR3 bases: TGTGCCAGCGGGGGACAGGGGCCCAAAAACATTCAGTACTTC. The chain links TRBV2 to TRBJ2-4; 10 bases are shared with TRBD1. This CDR3 region has 14 residues. V dropped 8 bases and J dropped 2; count of bases not matched to a gene: 3. Germline V gives CDR1 SNHLY, CDR2 FYNNEI.

The J gene is TRBJ1-2, the V gene TRBV10-3, with TRBD1 matching over 9 bases. CDR3 length: 13 residues. V shed 4 bases, J shed 8 bases, and the junction held 5 bases outside the gene matches. CDR1 ENHRY and CDR2 SYGVKD come from the germline V gene. Here the CDR3 reads CAISGTGEGGYTF. CDR3 coding DNA: TGTGCCATCAGTGGGACAGGGGAGGGCGGCTACACCTTC.

This chain joins TRBV7-3 and TRBJ1-1, with 9 positions matching TRBD1. With 5 bases clipped from V and 3 bases from J, the junction kept 7 bases outside the gene matches. The germline V gene has CDR1 SGHTA and CDR2 FQGTGA. This CDR3 region has 15 residues. The CDR3 DNA is TGTGCCAGCAGCGCGGGACAGGGAGCCGACACTGAAGCTTTCTTT. It codes for CASSAGQGADTEAFF.

The chain couples TRBV28 to TRBJ2-5; 7 nucleotides line up with TRBD1. Germline loops: CDR1 MDHEN, CDR2 SYDVKM. Unmatched junction bases numbered 8, after V lost 8 bases and J lost 5 bases. The CDR3 sequence is 13 residues long. The CDR3 nucleotides read TGTGCCAGCGGACAGGACCTCAGGGAGACCCAGTACTTC. The encoded protein is CASGQDLRETQYF.

J is TRBJ1-2 and V is TRBV4-1; 7 positions match TRBD1. After removal of 1 base from V and 5 bases from J, the junction contained 10 bases not matched to a gene. The CDR3 has 16 amino acids. The V gene's germline CDR1 is MGHRA and CDR2 YSYEKL. The CDR3 coding sequence is TGCGCCAGCAGCCAAGTGGAGGGGGCAGGAGGGTATGGCTACACCTTC. Residues: CASSQVEGAGGYGYTF.

This sequence joins TRBV6-5 and TRBJ1-1; D is unresolved. The CDR3 runs to 13 residues. Germline V gene data show CDR1 as MNHEY and CDR2 as SVGAGI. Trimming shortened V by 4 bases and J by 5 bases, and 11 bases separated the two germline ends. CDR3 sequence reads: CASSSREKTEAFF. The CDR3 nucleotides read TGTGCCAGCAGTTCTCGGGAGAAAACTGAAGCTTTCTTT.

The chain carries TRBV5-8 and TRBJ1-2, with no clear D. The CDR3 is 15 amino acids. Germline V gives CDR1 SGHTS, CDR2 YDEGEE. Trimming left V 5 bases short and J 0 bases short, with 14 bases between. CDR3 loop: CASRRFTAANYGYTF. In DNA, the CDR3 is TGTGCCAGCAGGCGTTTTACAGCAGCTAACTATGGCTACACCTTC.

The rearrangement links TRBV4-3 to TRBJ1-2; D is uncertain. Trimming cost V 0 bases and J 0 bases, with 11 bases left between them. There are 16 residues in the CDR3. Per germline, CDR1 LGHNA and CDR2 YSLEER. CDR3 nucleotides: TGCGCCAGCAGCCAAGATTACGACGGGGCTAACTATGGCTACACCTTC. Protein: CASSQDYDGANYGYTF.

The chain links TRBV5-4 to TRBJ1-1, with D unclear. Trimming removed 4 bases from V and 1 base from J, with 11 bases in between. CDR1 and CDR2 from the germline V gene are SGHNT and YYREEE (reference sequence). The CDR3 has 14 amino acids. CDR3 sequence: CASSLWSRNTEAFF. CDR3 bases: TGTGCCAGCAGCCTCTGGTCGAGGAACACTGAAGCTTTCTTT. The full variable domain, in which reference TRBV5-4 and TRBJ1-1 provide the parts outside the CDR3, is ETGVTQSPTHLIKTRGQQVTLRCSSQSGHNTVSWYQQALGQGPQFIFQYYREEENGRGNFPPRFSGLQFPNYSSELNVNALELDDSALYLCASSLWSRNTEAFFGQGTRLTVV.